This entry lists 15 T cell receptor beta chains sequenced from one sample in a study of neoadjuvant anti-PD-1 for oral cavity cancer. Documented time point: after neoadjuvant nivolumab, at surgical resection. The data were produced by immunoSEQ multiplex PCR, yet TCRdb's version contains in-frame clones alone and is incomplete. The data show 65,000 to 70,000 clones, 85% to 90% seen once. The sample here was PBMCs, taken after nivolumab (anti-PD-1) treatment. These receptors came from a person between 40 and 80 years old with oral cavity squamous cell carcinoma.

The chain links TRBV5-4 to TRBJ2-1, with D perhaps TRBD2 (6 bases). The CDR3 extends over 12 amino acids. V lost 2 bases and J lost 9, with 9 bases in between. Germline V CDR1 and CDR2: SGHNT, YYREEE (reference sequence). The CDR3 bases are TGTGCCAGCAGCTTAGGAGGGGCTGAGCAGTTCTTC. Translated: CASSLGGAEQFF.

The chain couples TRBV5-1 to TRBJ1-2; D is perhaps TRBD1 (6 bases). Between the trimmed V and J ends, which lost 0 bases and 4 bases, there was a span of 13 bases. The CDR3 runs to 15 residues. The germline CDR1 and CDR2 sequences are SGHRS and YFSETQ. The CDR3 loop is CASSLGDNFSYGYTF. The CDR3 DNA is TGCGCCAGCAGCTTGGGGGACAATTTTTCCTATGGCTACACCTTC.

V usage is TRBV4-1 and J usage is TRBJ1-2, with TRBD1 matching 9 bases. Germline V gene data show CDR1 as MGHRA and CDR2 as YSYEKL. This CDR3 has 15 residues. V lost 2 bases to trimming and J lost 2 bases; unmatched junction nucleotides: 3. The CDR3 nucleotides are TGCGCCAGCAGCCAATTCGGGACAGGGAACTATGGCTACACCTTC. Its protein product is CASSQFGTGNYGYTF.

J is TRBJ1-2 and V is TRBV7-2; tentative D call: TRBD1 (6 bases). CDR1 is SGHTA and CDR2 is FQGNSA in the germline V gene. The CDR3 spans 12 residues. The V gene lost 10 bases and the J gene lost 8 bases, with 17 bases spanning the gap. The CDR3 here is CATVRRGAGYTF. CDR3 in DNA: TGTGCCACTGTAAGGCGGGGGGCGGGCTACACCTTC.

The genes are TRBV7-9 and TRBJ2-5, with no clear D. This CDR3 has 15 amino acids. V was cut by 5 bases and J by 0 bases, with 13 bases left in between. The germline V gene has CDR1 SEHNR and CDR2 FQNEAQ (reference sequence). CDR3 protein: CASSPGRNYQETQYF. In nucleotides, the CDR3 is TGTGCCAGCAGCCCCGGTAGAAACTACCAAGAGACCCAGTACTTC.

V is TRBV5-1 and J is TRBJ2-4, with TRBD2 matching 9 bases. Germline V gene data show CDR1 as SGHRS and CDR2 as YFSETQ. The CDR3 is 15 residues long. V lost 4 bases, J lost 7 bases, and 9 bases stayed unmatched. Here the CDR3 reads CASSPAGAGGNIQYF. The CDR3 bases are TGCGCCAGCAGCCCGGCAGGGGCGGGAGGGAACATTCAGTACTTC.

This sequence joins TRBV14 and TRBJ2-3, with a weak D call TRBD2 (6 bases). The V and J ends lost 4 bases and 2 bases respectively, with 16 bases between them. The CDR3 is 16 amino acids. Germline assignment: CDR1 SGHDN and CDR2 FVKESK. CDR3 coding DNA: TGTGCCAGCAGCCGTGGGGGGATTTCTTTCACAGATACGCAGTATTTT. Protein product: CASSRGGISFTDTQYF.

CDR3 DNA sequence: TGTGCCAGCAGTGACCGGGTTAGAGTGACAGTTGCAACTAATGAAAAACTGTTTTTT. Protein product: CASSDRVRVTVATNEKLFF. This sequence joins TRBV6-4 and TRBJ1-4, with D tentatively TRBD1 (5 bases). The CDR3 totals 19 residues. V shed 2 bases and J shed 0 bases, with 19 bases lying between them. The V gene's germline CDR1 is MRHNA and CDR2 SNTAGT.

The chain carries TRBV5-1 and TRBJ1-2; D is ambiguous. Germline V lookup: CDR1 SGHRS, CDR2 YFSETQ. V lost 0 bases and J lost 0, with 9 bases in between. The CDR3 is 15 amino acids. The CDR3, as DNA: TGCGCCAGCAGCTTGGAAAGGGCCGCTAACTATGGCTACACCTTC. Its protein is CASSLERAANYGYTF. The full variable domain, completed using reference TRBV5-1 and TRBJ1-2, is KAGVTQTPRYLIKTRGQQVTLSCSPISGHRSVSWYQQTPGQGLQFLFEYFSETQRNKGNFPGRFSGRQFSNSRSEMNVSTLELGDSALYLCASSLERAANYGYTFGSGTRLTVV.

The rearrangement links TRBV2 to TRBJ1-2; 8 positions match TRBD1. CDR3 size: 15 residues. The J segment lost 3 bases and the V segment lost 3 bases, leaving 6 bases of the junction unmatched. Per the germline V gene, CDR1 is SNHLY and CDR2 is FYNNEI. CDR3 loop: CASSEAGQEYYGYTF. The DNA of the CDR3 is TGTGCCAGCAGTGAGGCGGGACAGGAGTACTATGGCTACACCTTC.

The rearrangement links TRBV6-6 to TRBJ2-1; D possibly uses TRBD1 or TRBD2 (5 bases each). Germline V gene lookup returns CDR1 MNHNY and CDR2 SVGAGI (reference sequence). V was cut by 6 bases and J by 9 bases, with 24 bases left in between. The CDR3 has 16 amino acids. Here the CDR3 DNA reads TGTGCCAGCAGCGTAGGACATCTGAGGGTGAAGGGTGAGCAGTTCTTC. Amino acids: CASSVGHLRVKGEQFF.

The V call is TRBV6-5, the J call TRBJ1-5; D not certain. Germline V CDR1 and CDR2: MNHEY, SVGAGI. Trimming took 6 bases from V and 0 from J, leaving 9 bases between them. This CDR3 is built from 14 residues. For the CDR3, the DNA is TGTGCCAGCAGAAGACGGTTTAGCAATCAGCCCCAGCATTTT. Its translation: CASRRRFSNQPQHF.

This chain links TRBV10-3 with TRBJ2-7; possibly TRBD2 for D (5 bases). CDR1 is ENHRY, CDR2 SYGVKD, per germline. V was clipped by 4 bases and J by 5 bases, with 9 bases between them. The CDR3 length is 12 residues. CDR3 coding DNA: TGTGCCATCAGTGGGACTTTGAACGAGCAGTACTTC. Its translation is CAISGTLNEQYF.

The gene calls are TRBV6-1 and TRBJ2-6; unclear D gene. Germline V gives CDR1 MNHNS, CDR2 SASEGT. Trimming removed 4 bases at V and 0 bases at J, with 10 bases between. This CDR3 contains 16 residues. The CDR3, as DNA: TGTGCCAGCAGTGCCCTCGCGAACTCTGGGGCCAACGTCCTGACTTTC. Amino acid sequence: CASSALANSGANVLTF.

The CDR3 sequence is CASTEGYSGLGEQYF. The CDR3, as DNA: TGTGCCAGCACTGAGGGTTACTCGGGACTAGGCGAGCAGTACTTC. This sequence joins TRBV6-1 and TRBJ2-7; 8 nucleotides align to TRBD2. V shed 7 bases and J 6 bases; nucleotides not matched to a gene: 14. Per the germline V gene, CDR1 is MNHNS and CDR2 is SASEGT. The CDR3 has 15 residues.